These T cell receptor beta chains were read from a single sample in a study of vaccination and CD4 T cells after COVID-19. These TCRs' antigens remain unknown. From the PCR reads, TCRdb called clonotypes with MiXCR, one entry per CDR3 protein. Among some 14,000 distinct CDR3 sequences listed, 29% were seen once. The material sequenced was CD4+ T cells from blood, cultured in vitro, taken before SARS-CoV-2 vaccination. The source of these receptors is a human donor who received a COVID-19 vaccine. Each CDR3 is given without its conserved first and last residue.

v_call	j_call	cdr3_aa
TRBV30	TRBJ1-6	AWSVQGNSPLH
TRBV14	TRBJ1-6	ASSPGQGAISPLH
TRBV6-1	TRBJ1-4	ASSRQEREKLF
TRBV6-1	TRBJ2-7	ASSEGVADEQY
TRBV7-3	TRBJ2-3	ASSLSGVYTDTQY
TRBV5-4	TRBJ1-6	ASSRTGRISPLH
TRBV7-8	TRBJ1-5	ASSLGQNQPQH
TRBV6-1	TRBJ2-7	ASSEFHGESSYEQY
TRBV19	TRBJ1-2	ASSQVTVPEKLGYT
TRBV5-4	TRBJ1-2	ASSLGGVWGYT
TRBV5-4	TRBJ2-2	ASSFPGTDSTGELF
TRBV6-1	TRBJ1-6	ASKPRAGQTSRSPLH
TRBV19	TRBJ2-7	ASSRPGLPSHEQY
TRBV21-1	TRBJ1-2	ASSKGPGDRGAPNYGYT
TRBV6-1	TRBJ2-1	ASSIGLAGGIGEQF
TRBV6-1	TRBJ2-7	ASYAGGYEQY
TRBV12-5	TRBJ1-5	ASGLVLGSSNQPQH
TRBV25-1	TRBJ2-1	ASTTQGSSEQF
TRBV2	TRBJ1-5	ASKRDRGNQPQH
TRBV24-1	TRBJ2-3	ATSDLRGHGTDTQY
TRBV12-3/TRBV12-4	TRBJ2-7	ASSFVSGEQY
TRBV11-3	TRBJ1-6	ASSFSGADYNSPLH
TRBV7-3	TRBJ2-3	ASSLGLAGGTDTQY
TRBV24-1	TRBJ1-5	ATSGQTSNQPQH
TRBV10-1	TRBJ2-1	ASSLIRTSGGPINEQF
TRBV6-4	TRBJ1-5	ASIPPTPGQGPFRNQPQH
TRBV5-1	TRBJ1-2	ASSSKSTGNYGYT
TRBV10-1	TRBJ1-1	ASSTGGLNTEAF
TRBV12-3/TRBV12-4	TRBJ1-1	ASSKITGGTEAF
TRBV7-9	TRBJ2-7	ASSSPGAVPGEQY
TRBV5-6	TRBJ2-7	ASSLLYRYEQY
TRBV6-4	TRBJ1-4	ASIARDREYEKLF
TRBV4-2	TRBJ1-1	ASSPDWTGGIEAF
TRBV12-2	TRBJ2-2	ASRLVRPGQKRRTGELF
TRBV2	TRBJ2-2	ASSDPNTGELF
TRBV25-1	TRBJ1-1	ASRQSGVGTEAF
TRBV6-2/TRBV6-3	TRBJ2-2	ASRPLAGENTGELF
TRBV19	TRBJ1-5	ASTQYSNQPQH
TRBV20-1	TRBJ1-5	SAGELNQPQH
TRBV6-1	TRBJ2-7	ASSRRQGGTYEQY
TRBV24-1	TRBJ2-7	ATSDPRESSYEQY
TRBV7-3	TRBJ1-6	ASSQGQGANSPLH
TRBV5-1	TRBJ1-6	ASSPTERGRNSPLH